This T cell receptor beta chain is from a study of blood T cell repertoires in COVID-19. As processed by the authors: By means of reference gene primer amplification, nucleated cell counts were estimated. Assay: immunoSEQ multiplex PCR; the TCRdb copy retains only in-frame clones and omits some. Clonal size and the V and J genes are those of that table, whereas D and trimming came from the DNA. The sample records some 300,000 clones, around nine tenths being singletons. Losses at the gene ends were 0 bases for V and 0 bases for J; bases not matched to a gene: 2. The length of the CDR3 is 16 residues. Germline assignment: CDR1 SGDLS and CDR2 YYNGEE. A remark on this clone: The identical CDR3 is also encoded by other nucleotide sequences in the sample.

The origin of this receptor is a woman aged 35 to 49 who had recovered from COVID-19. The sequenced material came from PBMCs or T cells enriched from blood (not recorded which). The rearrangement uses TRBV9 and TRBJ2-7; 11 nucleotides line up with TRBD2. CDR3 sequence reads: CASSVGLAGSSYEQYF. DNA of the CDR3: TGTGCCAGCAGCGTAGGACTAGCGGGGAGCTCCTACGAGCAGTACTTC.